Presented here are 32 T cell receptor beta chains from one specimen sequenced in a study of shared clonotypes between healthy human individuals. Measured with immunoSEQ multiplex PCR; TCRdb has only the in-frame clones, and not every one. In the table there are around 720,000 clones, about three quarters of which are singletons. What was sequenced was memory CD4+ T cells sorted from blood. The subset: CD45RA-negative fraction. Receptor source: a woman aged 25 to 45 in good health.

The genes are TRBV5-1 and TRBJ2-2; D is perhaps TRBD1 (5 bases). CDR1 is SGHRS, CDR2 YFSETQ, per germline. The ends were cut back, 0 bases at V and 3 bases at J, with 12 bases in the middle. The CDR3 covers 16 residues. The CDR3 here is CASSLVRGSDTGELFF. The CDR3 nucleotides read TGCGCCAGCAGCTTGGTAAGGGGCTCGGACACCGGGGAGCTGTTTTTT.

V usage is TRBV19 and J usage is TRBJ1-2, with TRBD1 matching 7 bases. The length of the CDR3 is 16 residues. Germline trimming cut 4 bases from V and 5 bases from J; bases unmatched to any gene: 13. The V gene's germline CDR1 is LNHDA and CDR2 SQIVND (reference sequence). Here the CDR3 reads CASSNRDSSYSYGYTF. CDR3 in DNA: TGTGCCAGTAGTAACCGGGACAGTTCCTATTCTTATGGCTACACCTTC. The complete variable domain, with remaining parts taken from reference TRBV19 and TRBJ1-2, reads DGGITQSPKYLFRKEGQNVTLSCEQNLNHDAMYWYRQDPGQGLRLIYYSQIVNDFQKGDIAEGYSVSREKKESFPLTVTSAQKNPTAFYLCASSNRDSSYSYGYTFGSGTRLTVV.

This rearrangement joins TRBV28 to TRBJ1-4; 8 bases align to TRBD1. The J segment lost 4 bases and the V segment lost 6 bases, leaving 4 bases of the junction unmatched. The germline gives CDR1 MDHEN, CDR2 SYDVKM. The CDR3 is made up of 14 amino acids. The CDR3 spells CASRPGGGNEKLFF. CDR3 coding DNA: TGTGCCAGCAGGCCAGGGGGCGGTAATGAAAAACTGTTTTTT.

The chain carries TRBV27 and TRBJ2-7; D is ambiguous. V was trimmed by 4 bases and J by 1 base, leaving 14 bases between them. Germline V gene data show CDR1 as MNHEY and CDR2 as SMNVEV (reference sequence). CDR3 size: 15 residues. The CDR3 DNA sequence: TGTGCCAGCAGTTCACCCAGGACGGAATCCTACGAGCAGTACTTC. Residues: CASSSPRTESYEQYF.

The chain carries TRBV5-6 and TRBJ1-2; the D is unclear. Germline assignment: CDR1 SGHDT and CDR2 YYEEEE. The V end was cut by 6 bases, the J end by 6 bases, with 15 bases between. The CDR3 extends over 13 amino acids. In nucleotides, the CDR3 is TGTGCCAGCACCGCCGCGGACCACCATGGCTACACCTTC. Protein product: CASTAADHHGYTF. Variable domain in full (rest from reference TRBV5-6 and TRBJ1-2): DAGVTQSPTHLIKTRGQQVTLRCSPKSGHDTVSWYQQALGQGPQFIFQYYEEEERQRGNFPDRFSGHQFPNYSSELNVNALLLGDSALYLCASTAADHHGYTFGSGTRLTVV.

The chain recombines TRBV10-2 with TRBJ2-1; 13 bases are a match to TRBD2. The J segment lost 10 bases and the V segment lost 8 bases, leaving 20 bases of the junction unmatched. CDR1 is WSHSY, CDR2 SAAADI, per germline. This CDR3 has 18 amino acids. This CDR3 is CASAATSGRGGRQGEQFF. Here the CDR3 DNA reads TGCGCCAGCGCGGCAACTAGCGGGAGGGGGGGACGACAGGGGGAGCAGTTCTTC.

The J gene is TRBJ2-7, the V gene TRBV16; D is ambiguous. Looked up from germline, CDR1 is KGHSY and CDR2 is FQNENV. The CDR3 loop spans 12 amino acids. Trimming stripped 2 bases from V and 4 bases from J, with 6 bases between. The CDR3 coding sequence is TGTGCCAGCAGCCAAGCAGTTTACGAGCAGTACTTC. It specifies CASSQAVYEQYF.

The chain carries TRBV7-7 and TRBJ1-4, with 10 bases lining up with TRBD1. The length of the CDR3 is 14 residues. Germline assignment: CDR1 SSHAT and CDR2 FNYEAQ (reference sequence). J gave up 7 bases and V 6 bases, and 5 bases lay outside the gene matches. CDR3 DNA sequence: TGTGCCAGCAGTTCCGGGACAGGGGTTGAAAAACTGTTTTTT. The encoded protein is CASSSGTGVEKLFF. The full variable domain, rest sourced from reference TRBV7-7 and TRBJ1-4, is GAGVSQSPRYKVTKRGQDVTLRCDPISSHATLYWYQQALGQGPEFLTYFNYEAQPDKSGLPSDRFSAERPEGSISTLTIQRTEQRDSAMYRCASSSGTGVEKLFFGSGTQLSVL.

For the CDR3, the DNA is TGTGCCAGCAGCAAAGGGGTTCGGACTAGCGGGAGGTCGGAGACCCAGTACTTC. Residues: CASSKGVRTSGRSETQYF. The chain is built from TRBV7-9 and TRBJ2-5; 14 bases agree with TRBD2. Germline V gene data show CDR1 as SEHNR and CDR2 as FQNEAQ (reference sequence). This CDR3 comprises 18 residues. Trimming took 5 bases from V and 5 from J; bases not matched to a gene: 13. The full variable domain, its missing parts supplied by reference TRBV7-9 and TRBJ2-5, is DTGVSQNPRHKITKRGQNVTFRCDPISEHNRLYWYRQTLGQGPEFLTYFQNEAQLEKSRLLSDRFSAERPKGSFSTLEIQRTEQGDSAMYLCASSKGVRTSGRSETQYFGPGTRLLVL.

The chain uses TRBV29-1 and TRBJ2-7, with D possibly TRBD2 on 5 matching bases. The ends were cut back, 6 bases at V and 7 bases at J, with 22 bases in the middle. CDR3 length: 14 amino acids. CDR1 is SQVTM and CDR2 is ANQGSEA in the germline V gene. The CDR3 DNA sequence: TGCAGCGTCCTGGGAGAACGTAGGCCCCTGGAGCAGTACTTC. Translation: CSVLGERRPLEQYF.

This rearrangement joins TRBV11-2 to TRBJ2-7, with D possibly matching TRBD2 (5 bases). The V gene's germline CDR1 is SGHAT and CDR2 FQNNGV. V was cut by 5 bases and J by 0 bases, with 17 bases left in between. The CDR3 consists of 16 residues. The CDR3 spells CASSPSPTGTSYEQYF. The CDR3 nucleotides are TGTGCCAGCAGCCCAAGCCCCACGGGAACCTCCTACGAGCAGTACTTC.

There are a few counts of this clone. The chain is built from TRBV18 and TRBJ2-1; 7 bases map to TRBD1. Germline V gene sequence: CDR1 KGHSH, CDR2 LQKENI. The CDR3 covers 14 residues. With 4 bases clipped from V and 4 bases from J, the junction kept 4 bases outside the gene matches. CDR3 loop: CASSRDREYNEQFF. The CDR3 DNA reads TGTGCCAGCTCACGGGACAGAGAATACAATGAGCAGTTCTTC.

About this clone: The identical CDR3 is also encoded by other nucleotide sequences in the sample. V is TRBV4-1 and J is TRBJ2-7, with TRBD2 matching 11 bases. The CDR3 sequence is 16 residues long. V was clipped by 0 bases and J by 2 bases; unmatched bases: 3. CDR1 is MGHRA and CDR2 is YSYEKL in the germline V gene. For the CDR3, the DNA is TGCGCCAGCAGCCAAGAAAGACTAGCGGGACCCTACGAGCAGTACTTC. Residues: CASSQERLAGPYEQYF.

The chain recombines TRBV4-1 with TRBJ1-2; D not certain. With 0 bases removed from V and 8 bases from J, the gap between germline ends came to 19 bases. This CDR3 region has 16 residues. Germline V gene sequence: CDR1 MGHRA, CDR2 YSYEKL. In DNA, the CDR3 is TGCGCCAGCAGCCAAGAGGGAACACCTCCTCGGGAGGGCTACACCTTC. Its protein is CASSQEGTPPREGYTF.

The chain links TRBV5-1 to TRBJ2-7; D unclear. Germline CDR1 is SGHRS and CDR2 is YFSETQ. The CDR3 consists of 15 residues. V gave up 5 bases and J gave up 2 bases, with 17 bases separating them. CDR3 protein: CASRFSSPGTYEQYF. CDR3 nucleotides: TGCGCCAGCAGGTTCAGCTCGCCGGGTACCTACGAGCAGTACTTC.

The sample holds one count of this clone. V is TRBV28 and J is TRBJ1-2; 8 bases are a match to TRBD1. The CDR3 consists of 15 residues. In germline, CDR1 is MDHEN, CDR2 SYDVKM. With V trimmed by 5 bases and J by 0 bases, 5 bases remained unmatched. This chain's CDR3 is CASSPGQGANYGYTF. DNA for the CDR3: TGTGCCAGCAGTCCAGGACAGGGAGCTAACTATGGCTACACCTTC.

The J gene is TRBJ2-7, the V gene TRBV29-1; perhaps TRBD1 as D (6 bases). CDR3 length equals 13 residues. The V end was cut by 5 bases, the J end by 6 bases, with 17 bases between. CDR1 and CDR2 from the germline V gene are SQVTM and ANQGSEA. DNA for the CDR3: TGCAGCGTTTTAGATTTAGGGGGTTTCGAGCAGTACTTC. It yields the protein CSVLDLGGFEQYF.

The chain links TRBV5-6 to TRBJ2-3, with 14 positions matching TRBD2. Germline values: CDR1 SGHDT, CDR2 YYEEEE. The CDR3 consists of 16 residues. V lost 5 bases to trimming and J lost 3 bases; unmatched junction nucleotides: 5. CDR3 sequence (DNA): TGTGCCAGCAGGTCCGGACTAGCGGGAGGTACAGATACGCAGTATTTT. It yields the protein CASRSGLAGGTDTQYF.

CDR3 amino acids: CASRVGQNTGELFF. The DNA for the CDR3 is TGTGCCAGCAGGGTAGGCCAGAACACCGGGGAGCTGTTTTTT. J is TRBJ2-2 and V is TRBV6-6; D not resolved. Germline CDR1 MNHNY, CDR2 SVGAGI (reference sequence). V lost 6 bases and J lost 1, with 9 bases in between. The CDR3 runs 14 residues.

The J gene is TRBJ1-5, the V gene TRBV5-4; 9 nucleotides match TRBD1. Germline V gene lookup returns CDR1 SGHNT and CDR2 YYREEE (reference sequence). The CDR3 loop spans 14 amino acids. J was trimmed by 9 bases and V by 4 bases; bases with no gene match: 8. The CDR3 reads CASSVDRGGAPQHF. CDR3 in DNA: TGTGCCAGCAGCGTGGACAGGGGCGGTGCGCCCCAGCATTTT.

The chain couples TRBV6-6 to TRBJ2-6; tentatively, D is TRBD1 (6 bases). Germline CDR1 and CDR2: MNHNY and SVGAGI (reference sequence). This CDR3 is 14 amino acids long. The ends were cut back, 9 bases at V and 2 bases at J, with 11 bases in the middle. CDR3 in DNA: TGTGCCAGTTTGGGGACAACTGGGGCCAACGTCCTGACTTTC. The encoded protein is CASLGTTGANVLTF.

The CDR3 reads CASSVDRGDYGYTF. CDR3 nucleotide sequence: TGCGCCAGCAGCGTTGACAGGGGCGACTATGGCTACACCTTC. The chain couples TRBV5-1 to TRBJ1-2; TRBD1 matches 8 bases. With V trimmed by 4 bases and J by 3 bases, 5 bases remained unmatched. Germline assignment: CDR1 SGHRS and CDR2 YFSETQ. The CDR3 spans 14 residues.

The chain carries TRBV6-6 and TRBJ1-5; possible D gene TRBD1, 5 bases. The germline gives CDR1 MNHNY, CDR2 SVGAGI (reference sequence). V gave up 2 bases and J gave up 1 base, with 9 bases separating them. This CDR3 contains 15 residues. CDR3 DNA sequence: TGTGCCAGCAGTTACGGGACGGAGAGCAATCAGCCCCAGCATTTT. Its protein is CASSYGTESNQPQHF.

The table lists this clone with a few counts. The CDR3, as DNA: TGTGCCAGTAGTATGGGGTCATGGAACACCGGGGAGCTGTTTTTT. This codes for CASSMGSWNTGELFF. V and J are TRBV19 and TRBJ2-2; D gene ambiguous. CDR1 and CDR2 (germline): LNHDA, SQIVND (reference sequence). The V end was cut by 3 bases, the J end by 1 base, with 9 bases between. The CDR3 is 15 amino acids.

The V call is TRBV9, the J call TRBJ1-4; 9 bases line up with TRBD1. This CDR3 region has 14 residues. The germline V gene has CDR1 SGDLS and CDR2 YYNGEE. Unmatched junction bases numbered 5, after V lost 4 bases and J lost 7 bases. The CDR3 region is CASSQDRGSEKLFF. Here the CDR3 DNA reads TGTGCCAGCAGCCAGGACAGGGGAAGTGAAAAACTGTTTTTT. Drawing the rest from reference TRBV9 and TRBJ1-4, the complete variable domain is DSGVTQTPKHLITATGQRVTLRCSPRSGDLSVYWYQQSLDQGLQFLIQYYNGEERAKGNILERFSAQQFPDLHSELNLSSLELGDSALYFCASSQDRGSEKLFFGSGTQLSVL.

The CDR3 protein is CASSQLGESGDTQYF. The CDR3 DNA follows: TGTGCCAGCAGCCAACTAGGAGAGTCAGGGGATACGCAGTATTTT. This chain links TRBV4-2 with TRBJ2-3; tentative D call: TRBD1 (5 bases). The CDR3 runs 15 residues. The germline V gene has CDR1 LGHNA and CDR2 YNFKEQ. Between the trimmed V and J ends, which lost 2 bases and 6 bases, there was a span of 15 bases.

This clone was counted once. This chain uses TRBV30 with TRBJ2-3, with TRBD2 matching 10 bases. Per the germline V gene, CDR1 is GTSNPN and CDR2 is SVGIG (reference sequence). V was clipped by 4 bases and J by 5 bases; unmatched bases: 9. The CDR3 sequence is 15 residues long. This CDR3 is CAWTRLAGAQDTQYF. DNA of the CDR3: TGTGCCTGGACGCGGCTAGCGGGAGCACAAGATACGCAGTATTTT.

The gene calls are TRBV6-5 and TRBJ2-7; possibly TRBD1 for D (5 bases). The V end lost 5 bases, the J end lost 3 bases, and 14 bases lay between the germline ends. Germline CDR1 MNHEY, CDR2 SVGAGI. This CDR3 contains 14 residues. CDR3 DNA: TGTGCCAGCAGTCAAAAGACAGCCTTCTACGAGCAGTACTTC. Its translation: CASSQKTAFYEQYF.

This clone was observed a handful of times. The chain uses TRBV19 and TRBJ1-5; no clear D. V dropped 3 bases and J dropped 3 bases, with 15 bases sitting between them. The germline CDR1 and CDR2 sequences are LNHDA and SQIVND (reference sequence). This CDR3 spans 16 amino acids. CDR3 nucleotides: TGTGCCAGTAGTATTCTGGCAGAGTGGGACAATCAGCCCCAGCATTTT. It translates to CASSILAEWDNQPQHF.

This clone was detected a few times. This chain joins TRBV27 and TRBJ2-7; D is uncertain. The CDR3 has 13 amino acids. CDR1 and CDR2 from the germline V gene are MNHEY and SMNVEV (reference sequence). V lost 4 bases and J 1 base, leaving 8 bases between the germline ends. This CDR3 reads CASSSADSYEQYF. CDR3 sequence (DNA): TGTGCCAGCAGTTCGGCGGATTCCTACGAGCAGTACTTC.

The V and J genes are TRBV5-1 and TRBJ2-7; 11 nucleotides agree with TRBD1. After removal of 0 bases from V and 7 bases from J, the junction contained 9 bases not matched to a gene. CDR1 and CDR2 from the germline V gene are SGHRS and YFSETQ. The CDR3 is 16 residues long. CDR3 coding DNA: TGCGCCAGCAGCTTGGTGGCCTTGGGACAGGGGGTAGAGCAGTACTTC. Amino acid sequence: CASSLVALGQGVEQYF.

The rearrangement joins TRBV7-9 to TRBJ2-2; D is uncertain. Germline values: CDR1 SEHNR, CDR2 FQNEAQ (reference sequence). This CDR3 is built from 12 residues. V lost 3 bases, J lost 7 bases, and 6 bases lay in between. This CDR3 is CASSFSVGELFF. The CDR3 region has the DNA TGTGCCAGCAGCTTTTCAGTCGGGGAGCTGTTTTTT.